This passage covers 19 T cell receptor beta chains from one sample sequenced in a study of regulatory and conventional T cells in RAG deficiency. The table came from immunoSEQ multiplex PCR; TCRdb's copy has only in-frame clones and leaves some out. In the table there are about 46,000 clones, 75% to 90% of which are singletons. The sorted conventional CD4+ T cells were CD25-low and CD127-high, with genomic DNA sequenced. The data were also submitted as part of a second study, on regulatory T cells. That paper adds: Amplification used 52 TRBV primers and 13 TRBJ primers.

Sequenced sample: CD4+ effector T cells sorted from blood. The receptors were gathered from a human donor in good health.

The CDR3 nucleotides read TGTGCCACCACGGGGCGGCTCAACACCGGGGAGCTGTTTTTT. Protein sequence: CATTGRLNTGELFF. The V call is TRBV15, the J call TRBJ2-2; the D gene could be TRBD1 or TRBD2 (5 bases each). The CDR3 extends over 14 amino acids. Deletions cut 7 bases from V and 2 bases from J, with 11 bases between. Per the germline V gene, CDR1 is LNHNV and CDR2 is YYDKDF (reference sequence). Supplemented by reference TRBV15 and TRBJ2-2, the full variable domain reads DAMVIQNPRYQVTQFGKPVTLSCSQTLNHNVMYWYQQKSSQAPKLLFHYYDKDFNNEADTPDNFQSRRPNTSFCFLDIRSPGLGDTAMYLCATTGRLNTGELFFGEGSRLTVL.

In this sample, this clone turned up once. Here the CDR3 DNA reads TGTGCCAGCGGAACAGGGAATGAGCAGTTCTTC. It is translated as CASGTGNEQFF. The rearrangement links TRBV6-5 to TRBJ2-1; tentative D call: TRBD1 (6 bases). Germline values: CDR1 MNHEY, CDR2 SVGAGI. The V and J ends lost 8 bases and 7 bases respectively, with 9 bases between them. The CDR3 consists of 11 residues.

As for this clone: Other DNA sequences from this sample encode an identical CDR3 as well. The V gene is TRBV7-2, the J gene TRBJ2-2; 7 bases match TRBD2. The V and J ends lost 6 bases and 5 bases, in that order; junction bases with no gene match: 3. The CDR3 consists of 13 residues. Germline values: CDR1 SGHTA, CDR2 FQGNSA. The CDR3 sequence is CASSRTSTGELFF. The CDR3 DNA follows: TGTGCCAGCAGTCGGACTAGTACCGGGGAGCTGTTTTTT.

The CDR3 DNA follows: TGTGCCAGCTTGGGACTAGCGGGAGTGAATGAGCAGTTCTTC. This gives the protein CASLGLAGVNEQFF. V and J are TRBV2 and TRBJ2-1; 14 bases align to TRBD2. Trimming at V came to 8 bases and at J to 7 bases, leaving 4 bases not matched to a gene. The CDR3 is made up of 14 amino acids. Germline V CDR1 and CDR2: SNHLY, FYNNEI.

The gene calls are TRBV30 and TRBJ1-5, with D unclear. Germline V lookup: CDR1 GTSNPN, CDR2 SVGIG (reference sequence). The length of the CDR3 is 15 residues. Between the trimmed V and J ends, which lost 0 bases and 6 bases, there was a span of 15 bases. CDR3 region: CAWSVAGIIGQPQHF. CDR3 nucleotides: TGTGCCTGGAGTGTCGCTGGAATAATCGGTCAGCCCCAGCATTTT.

The gene calls are TRBV6-1 and TRBJ1-2; TRBD1 aligns across 7 bases. The CDR3 contains 15 residues. J was trimmed by 1 base and V by 3 bases; bases with no gene match: 5. Germline V gene lookup returns CDR1 MNHNS and CDR2 SASEGT. The CDR3 spells CASSEYRGGNYGYTF. The CDR3 DNA follows: TGTGCCAGCAGTGAGTACAGGGGAGGTAACTATGGCTACACCTTC.

The rearrangement joins TRBV10-3 to TRBJ1-1; 8 bases map to TRBD1. Unmatched junction bases numbered 7, after V lost 6 bases and J lost 4 bases. This CDR3 has 14 residues. Per germline, CDR1 ENHRY and CDR2 SYGVKD. As DNA, the CDR3 is TGTGCCATCAGGATGGGCAGGGGGCCCACTGAAGCTTTCTTT. It translates to CAIRMGRGPTEAFF.

This clone was seen once. This chain uses TRBV7-3 with TRBJ1-1, with 8 bases identical to TRBD1. The length of the CDR3 is 17 residues. The V segment lost 1 base and the J segment 4 bases; nucleotides outside the gene matches: 11. Germline values: CDR1 SGHTA, CDR2 FQGTGA. The CDR3 bases are TGTGCCAGCAGCTTAAGAGGAGCGGGGACAGGAGGCACTGAAGCTTTCTTT. It is translated as CASSLRGAGTGGTEAFF.

The chain links TRBV2 to TRBJ2-5; 12 bases match TRBD1. Germline loops: CDR1 SNHLY, CDR2 FYNNEI. The CDR3 extends over 14 amino acids. V lost 6 bases to trimming and J lost 2 bases; unmatched junction nucleotides: 1. In DNA form, the CDR3 reads TGTGCCAGCAGGGGACAGGGGGCTCAAGAGACCCAGTACTTC. Its protein product is CASRGQGAQETQYF.

The J gene is TRBJ1-5, the V gene TRBV6-6; D gene unclear. With 5 bases removed from V and 4 bases from J, the gap between germline ends came to 9 bases. Germline V lookup: CDR1 MNHNY, CDR2 SVGAGI (reference sequence). This CDR3 comprises 13 residues. The CDR3 DNA reads TGTGCCAGCAGTCCGACGGGAAATCAGCCCCAGCATTTT. Amino acids: CASSPTGNQPQHF.

The V gene is TRBV4-1, the J gene TRBJ2-3; D gene ambiguous. V was pared by 0 bases and J by 0 bases, with 13 bases between. The CDR3 has 17 amino acids. CDR1 MGHRA and CDR2 YSYEKL come from the germline V gene. This CDR3 is CASSQDLGLTSTDTQYF. The CDR3 nucleotides read TGCGCCAGCAGCCAAGATCTCGGGCTGACTAGCACAGATACGCAGTATTTT.

V usage is TRBV30 and J usage is TRBJ2-7; 8 bases are shared with TRBD2. Germline lookup yields CDR1 GTSNPN and CDR2 SVGIG (reference sequence). The junction had 6 bases not matched to a gene; V was cut back by 8 bases and J by 0 bases. The CDR3 contains 13 residues. The DNA for the CDR3 is TGTGCCCATAGCGGGACGAGCTCCTACGAGCAGTACTTC. Its protein product is CAHSGTSSYEQYF.

The chain carries TRBV19 and TRBJ1-1; possible D gene TRBD1, 5 bases. V dropped 8 bases and J dropped 0 bases, with 19 bases sitting between them. The CDR3 extends over 16 amino acids. The germline gives CDR1 LNHDA, CDR2 SQIVND (reference sequence). The CDR3 DNA reads as TGTGCCAGTTGCCCTTCGGGACGGAACGTGAACACTGAAGCTTTCTTT. Its protein product is CASCPSGRNVNTEAFF. Full variable domain (outside the CDR3, taken from reference TRBV19 and TRBJ1-1): DGGITQSPKYLFRKEGQNVTLSCEQNLNHDAMYWYRQDPGQGLRLIYYSQIVNDFQKGDIAEGYSVSREKKESFPLTVTSAQKNPTAFYLCASCPSGRNVNTEAFFGQGTRLTVV.

V usage is TRBV7-9 and J usage is TRBJ1-2, with a tentative D call TRBD1 (6 bases). Germline CDR1 SEHNR, CDR2 FQNEAQ (reference sequence). V was pared by 1 base and J by 4 bases, with 13 bases between. The CDR3 totals 15 residues. CDR3 loop: CASSLGDTLPYGYTF. As DNA, the CDR3 is TGTGCCAGCAGCTTAGGGGACACCCTCCCCTATGGCTACACCTTC.

J is TRBJ2-5 and V is TRBV4-1; D gene ambiguous. The CDR3 is made up of 15 amino acids. V was pared by 3 bases and J by 7 bases, with 18 bases between. Germline CDR1 and CDR2: MGHRA and YSYEKL. The CDR3 reads CASSQETSIAGTQYF. The CDR3 nucleotides read TGCGCCAGCAGCCAGGAAACCTCTATCGCCGGGACCCAGTACTTC.

The chain is built from TRBV5-1 and TRBJ2-7, with 10 bases fitting TRBD1. The V and J ends lost 4 bases and 3 bases, in that order; junction bases with no gene match: 13. CDR3 length equals 17 residues. Germline assignment: CDR1 SGHRS and CDR2 YFSETQ. CDR3 in DNA: TGCGCCAGCAGCGCGGGAGTCCGGGACAGGGGTAACTACGAGCAGTACTTC. Translation gives CASSAGVRDRGNYEQYF. Full variable domain (remainder filled in from reference TRBV5-1 and TRBJ2-7): KAGVTQTPRYLIKTRGQQVTLSCSPISGHRSVSWYQQTPGQGLQFLFEYFSETQRNKGNFPGRFSGRQFSNSRSEMNVSTLELGDSALYLCASSAGVRDRGNYEQYFGPGTRLTVT.

This rearrangement joins TRBV11-3 to TRBJ2-2; D is ambiguous. The CDR3 totals 12 residues. Germline-derived CDR1 and CDR2 are SGHNT and YENEEA. Trimming took 1 base from V and 6 from J, leaving 3 bases between them. CDR3 nucleotides: TGTGCCAGCAGCTTAGGGGCCGGGGAGCTGTTTTTT. This sequence encodes CASSLGAGELFF.

V is TRBV5-6 and J is TRBJ2-1; 8 bases are shared with TRBD2. The CDR3 length is 17 residues. Trimming removed 3 bases from V and 3 bases from J; junction bases left unmatched: 11. From germline, CDR1 is SGHDT and CDR2 YYEEEE. As DNA, the CDR3 is TGTGCCAGCAGCTGGAGGCAGTGGACTAGCAGCTACAATGAGCAGTTCTTC. This translates into CASSWRQWTSSYNEQFF.

V gene TRBV6-1 combines with J gene TRBJ1-5; the D is unclear. Germline assignment: CDR1 MNHNS and CDR2 SASEGT. V dropped 4 bases and J dropped 11 bases, with 18 bases sitting between them. The CDR3 is 14 amino acids. The CDR3 DNA sequence: TGTGCCAGCAGTGCAAGCGAGAGTGCCCTGACCCAGCATTTT. Translating it yields CASSASESALTQHF.